This T cell receptor beta chain was captured in a study of blood T cells in healthy people across ages. Per germline, CDR1 SNHLY and CDR2 FYNNEI. This CDR3 spans 12 amino acids. V was cut by 8 bases and J by 11 bases, with 18 bases left in between. A sample-barcoded 5' primer and a J-beta primer mix were used in a second PCR of roughly 7 to 12 cycles. The template-switch adaptor was a 5' adaptor with 12 random nucleotides. It tagged each cDNA molecule. Via MiXCR, TCRdb re-called the 5' RACE reads, giving one row per CDR3 protein. The repertoire holds 910,000 or so distinct CDR3 sequences, with around 54% as singletons.

Sequenced: blood. This clonotype originated in a woman aged 55-70 years in good health. The chain recombines TRBV2 with TRBJ2-5; either TRBD1 or TRBD2 may fit D (5 bases each). The CDR3 sequence is CASGAGGYGQYF. The CDR3 bases are TGTGCCAGCGGGGCAGGAGGATACGGGCAGTACTTC. The whole variable domain, remainder taken from reference TRBV2 and TRBJ2-5, is EPEVTQTPSHQVTQMGQEVILRCVPISNHLYFYWYRQILGQKVEFLVSFYNNEISEKSEIFDDQFSVERPDGSNFTLKIRSTKLEDSAMYFCASGAGGYGQYFGPGTRLLVL.